A single sample is the source of the 24 T cell receptor beta chains below, sequenced in a study of blood T cell repertoires in COVID-19. Profiled with immunoSEQ multiplex PCR; TCRdb holds only in-frame clones, not every one. Among approximately 200,000 clones listed, 80% were seen once. Sequenced material: peripheral blood. The origin of the receptors is a human donor in a cohort sampled during active COVID-19.

The rearrangement links TRBV9 to TRBJ2-5, with D possibly TRBD1 on 5 matching bases. There are 15 residues in the CDR3. Germline lookup yields CDR1 SGDLS and CDR2 YYNGEE. The ends were cut back, 4 bases at V and 2 bases at J, with 15 bases in the middle. CDR3 protein: CASSRYMAGQETQYF. Here the CDR3 DNA reads TGTGCCAGCAGCCGCTATATGGCAGGGCAAGAGACCCAGTACTTC. Combining the CDR3 with reference TRBV9 and TRBJ2-5 gives the whole variable domain DSGVTQTPKHLITATGQRVTLRCSPRSGDLSVYWYQQSLDQGLQFLIQYYNGEERAKGNILERFSAQQFPDLHSELNLSSLELGDSALYFCASSRYMAGQETQYFGPGTRLLVL.

The V and J genes are TRBV28 and TRBJ2-7, with 10 positions matching TRBD1. Germline lookup yields CDR1 MDHEN and CDR2 SYDVKM. V lost 5 bases and J lost 0; bases outside the gene matches: 10. The CDR3 covers 17 residues. CDR3 in amino acids: CASSQPGQGPRSYEQYF. CDR3 sequence (DNA): TGTGCCAGCAGTCAACCGGGACAGGGGCCGCGCTCCTACGAGCAGTACTTC.

The chain carries TRBV7-9 and TRBJ1-2; weak D call: TRBD1 (5 bases). CDR3 size: 15 residues. CDR1 is SEHNR, CDR2 FQNEAQ, per germline (reference sequence). V was shortened by 2 bases and J by 0 bases, with 10 bases between the two germline ends. The CDR3 region has the DNA TGTGCCAGCAGCTTACAGGGTTCGGCTAACTATGGCTACACCTTC. This encodes CASSLQGSANYGYTF.

The rearrangement uses TRBV7-9 and TRBJ1-3; D perhaps matches TRBD1 (6 bases). V gave up 3 bases and J gave up 0 bases, with 9 bases separating them. The CDR3 runs 15 residues. Germline CDR1 and CDR2: SEHNR and FQNEAQ (reference sequence). The chain's CDR3 is CASSFGTLSGNTIYF. The CDR3 nucleotides read TGTGCCAGCAGCTTCGGGACACTCTCTGGAAACACCATATATTTT. The full variable domain, its missing parts supplied by reference TRBV7-9 and TRBJ1-3, is DTGVSQNPRHKITKRGQNVTFRCDPISEHNRLYWYRQTLGQGPEFLTYFQNEAQLEKSRLLSDRFSAERPKGSFSTLEIQRTEQGDSAMYLCASSFGTLSGNTIYFGEGSWLTVV.

This clone was detected only a few times. V and J are TRBV5-1 and TRBJ2-1, with TRBD1 as a possible D gene (5 bases). CDR1 and CDR2 from the germline V gene are SGHRS and YFSETQ. The germline V and J ends were trimmed by 5 bases and 2 bases, with 14 bases remaining between them. The CDR3 sequence is 15 residues long. The DNA for the CDR3 is TGCGCCAGCAGAGTCCAGGGAAACCCCTACAATGAGCAGTTCTTC. Its translation is CASRVQGNPYNEQFF. The whole variable domain, remainder taken from reference TRBV5-1 and TRBJ2-1, is KAGVTQTPRYLIKTRGQQVTLSCSPISGHRSVSWYQQTPGQGLQFLFEYFSETQRNKGNFPGRFSGRQFSNSRSEMNVSTLELGDSALYLCASRVQGNPYNEQFFGPGTRLTVL.

CDR3: CASSPLGGGRANYGYTF. CDR3 nucleotide sequence: TGTGCCAGCAGCCCCTTAGGGGGGGGGCGAGCTAACTATGGCTACACCTTC. This sequence joins TRBV7-2 and TRBJ1-2; possible D gene TRBD1, 6 bases. Germline CDR1 is SGHTA and CDR2 is FQGNSA. This CDR3 is 17 amino acids long. V was trimmed by 5 bases and J by 0 bases, leaving 19 bases between them.

The chain employs TRBV5-5 and TRBJ2-7; the match to TRBD1 covers 8 bases. Germline CDR1 is SGHKS and CDR2 is YYEKEE (reference sequence). This CDR3 is 16 amino acids long. V lost 0 bases and J lost 7; bases outside the gene matches: 12. For the CDR3, the DNA is TGTGCCAGCAGCTTGGAGCTAGGACAGGGTCGCGGAGAGCAGTACTTC. This translates into CASSLELGQGRGEQYF.

V gene TRBV2 combines with J gene TRBJ2-5; 10 bases are a match to TRBD2. V lost 8 bases to trimming and J lost 4 bases; unmatched junction nucleotides: 4. The CDR3 length is 13 residues. Germline CDR1 and CDR2: SNHLY and FYNNEI. Here the CDR3 DNA reads TGTGCCAGCGCCGGGACTAGCGCAGAGACCCAGTACTTC. This codes for CASAGTSAETQYF.

Regarding this clone: Within the sample, other DNA sequences also encode this same CDR3. The chain carries TRBV7-9 and TRBJ2-1, with TRBD2 identical over 11 bases. Germline values: CDR1 SEHNR, CDR2 FQNEAQ (reference sequence). The length of the CDR3 is 16 residues. The ends lost 2 bases at V and 7 bases at J; junction bases unmatched: 7. CDR3 protein: CASSLRLAGGKNEQFF. Here the CDR3 DNA reads TGTGCCAGCAGCTTACGGCTAGCGGGAGGTAAGAATGAGCAGTTCTTC.

The CDR3 DNA sequence: TGTGCCTGGAGCTCCAGCGGCGGAAACACCATATATTTT. This encodes CAWSSSGGNTIYF. The chain is built from TRBV30 and TRBJ1-3; unclear D gene. V was cut by 3 bases and J by 4 bases, with 10 bases left in between. This CDR3 comprises 13 residues. From germline, CDR1 is GTSNPN and CDR2 SVGIG (reference sequence).

The chain employs TRBV28 and TRBJ1-6; perhaps TRBD1 as D (5 bases). Germline loops: CDR1 MDHEN, CDR2 SYDVKM. Trimming removed 6 bases at V and 6 bases at J, with 15 bases between. The CDR3 is made up of 15 amino acids. The CDR3 region is CASRAPGTANSPLHF. The CDR3 DNA sequence: TGTGCCAGCAGGGCCCCTGGGACTGCTAATTCACCCCTCCACTTT.

The CDR3 DNA is TGCAGTGCTAGTGGAGGGAAGGGGGTTAACCAGCCCCAGCATTTT. Translating it yields CSASGGKGVNQPQHF. The chain employs TRBV20-1 and TRBJ1-5, with a weak D call TRBD1 (6 bases). Germline assignment: CDR1 DFQATT and CDR2 SNEGSKA (reference sequence). The CDR3 contains 15 residues. Trimming left V 3 bases short and J 7 bases short, with 19 bases between.

This clone was found many times. The chain recombines TRBV6-4 with TRBJ2-1; 8 bases agree with TRBD2. After removal of 3 bases from V and 2 bases from J, the junction contained 3 bases not matched to a gene. CDR1 MRHNA and CDR2 SNTAGT come from the germline V gene. This CDR3 spans 15 amino acids. The CDR3, as DNA: TGTGCCAGCAGTGAACTAGCGGAAGCCTACAATGAGCAGTTCTTC. Translating gives CASSELAEAYNEQFF.

V gene TRBV7-2 combines with J gene TRBJ1-2, with a possible D match to TRBD1 (6 bases). Trimming took 1 base from V and 2 from J, leaving 17 bases between them. CDR3 length equals 17 residues. The germline V gene has CDR1 SGHTA and CDR2 FQGNSA. In DNA, the CDR3 is TGTGCCAGCAGCTTAGGCGGGGGGCGTTTGCTCAACTATGGCTACACCTTC. Encoded protein: CASSLGGGRLLNYGYTF.

The V and J genes are TRBV28 and TRBJ1-5; perhaps TRBD1 as D (5 bases). Trimming cost V 3 bases and J 3 bases, with 9 bases left between them. CDR3 length: 14 residues. Germline CDR1 and CDR2: MDHEN and SYDVKM. In nucleotides, the CDR3 is TGTGCCAGCAGTTTTCCAGGGTCCAATCAGCCCCAGCATTTT. This codes for CASSFPGSNQPQHF.

The gene calls are TRBV30 and TRBJ1-1, with D possibly being TRBD1 (5 bases). Germline loops: CDR1 GTSNPN, CDR2 SVGIG (reference sequence). The CDR3 spans 13 residues. V gave up 2 bases and J gave up 6 bases, with 13 bases separating them. CDR3 sequence (DNA): TGTGCCTGGAGTTTGGGGGGTAGCGCTGAAGCTTTCTTT. Its translation is CAWSLGGSAEAFF.

The rearrangement links TRBV6-5 to TRBJ1-1; TRBD1 aligns across 11 bases. V was clipped by 6 bases and J by 5 bases; unmatched bases: 5. The CDR3 spans 14 residues. The V gene's germline CDR1 is MNHEY and CDR2 SVGAGI. The CDR3: CASRGQGARTEAFF. Written as DNA, the CDR3 is TGTGCCAGCAGAGGACAGGGGGCGCGAACTGAAGCTTTCTTT.

This sequence joins TRBV27 and TRBJ2-7; the match to TRBD2 covers 13 bases. V lost 2 bases and J lost 7; bases outside the gene matches: 2. This CDR3 spans 14 amino acids. Germline lookup yields CDR1 MNHEY and CDR2 SMNVEV (reference sequence). The CDR3 region has the DNA TGTGCCAGCAGTTTAACGGGACTAGCGGGAGAGCAGTACTTC. As protein: CASSLTGLAGEQYF.

The chain uses TRBV6-1 and TRBJ1-5, with 8 bases matching TRBD1. The CDR3 covers 19 residues. With V trimmed by 4 bases and J by 0 bases, 14 bases remained unmatched. The germline gives CDR1 MNHNS, CDR2 SASEGT. The CDR3 reads CASSGGTGRAAYSNQPQHF. DNA for the CDR3: TGTGCCAGCAGTGGGGGGACAGGCAGGGCAGCCTATAGCAATCAGCCCCAGCATTTT.

The J gene is TRBJ2-2, the V gene TRBV28, with 9 bases matching TRBD1. Germline assignment: CDR1 MDHEN and CDR2 SYDVKM. The CDR3 length is 16 residues. V shed 3 bases and J 5 bases; nucleotides not matched to a gene: 7. CDR3 sequence reads: CASSLSGTGRTGELFF. The CDR3 region has the DNA TGTGCCAGCAGTTTGTCGGGGACAGGGAGAACCGGGGAGCTGTTTTTT.

This chain joins TRBV28 and TRBJ2-1; D gene uncertain. The germline V and J ends were trimmed by 5 bases and 13 bases, with 15 bases remaining between them. The CDR3 extends over 12 amino acids. Looked up from germline, CDR1 is MDHEN and CDR2 is SYDVKM. This chain's CDR3 is CASSPEVRIQFF. In DNA form, the CDR3 reads TGTGCCAGCAGTCCAGAGGTACGGATTCAGTTCTTC.

V is TRBV6-5 and J is TRBJ1-5, with D possibly TRBD1 on 5 matching bases. The CDR3 has 12 residues. Trimming stripped 6 bases from V and 11 bases from J, with 14 bases between. Germline CDR1 is MNHEY and CDR2 is SVGAGI. For the CDR3, the DNA is TGTGCCAGCAGCCATTGGGGCAGGGCCCAGCATTTT. Residues: CASSHWGRAQHF.

This clone appeared once. The chain links TRBV10-3 to TRBJ2-1; D is unresolved. The V gene's germline CDR1 is ENHRY and CDR2 SYGVKD. The CDR3 contains 12 residues. Deletions cut 0 bases from V and 12 bases from J, with 9 bases between. CDR3 amino acids: CAISESGRWQFF. The CDR3 DNA reads as TGTGCCATCAGTGAGTCGGGCCGCTGGCAGTTCTTC.

V usage is TRBV28 and J usage is TRBJ2-7; D gene unclear. The germline V and J ends were trimmed by 5 bases and 6 bases, with 17 bases remaining between them. The CDR3 sequence is 14 residues long. Per germline, CDR1 MDHEN and CDR2 SYDVKM. CDR3 in amino acids: CASSLRSYRGEQYF. The CDR3 DNA reads TGTGCCAGCAGTCTGCGATCTTATCGAGGCGAGCAGTACTTC.